Listed below are T cell receptor beta chains from one sample, sequenced in a study of T cells in Graves' hyperthyroidism and ophthalmopathy. TCRdb reprocessed the multiplex PCR reads with MiXCR, giving one entry per CDR3 protein. The top ten hold less than 15% of the sample, which has approximately 410,000 distinct CDR3 sequences, roughly 14% seen once. The sample comprised blood. The receptors were sampled from a man aged 18 to 30 with Graves' ophthalmopathy. Both conserved end residues are part of each CDR3. A D gene is named only where the DNA matches it firmly. A clone size is listed for some rows: how often the clone was seen (once, few, many), or a class if it is expanded.

D gene: .
J gene: TRBJ2-5
V gene: TRBV5-1
clone size: few
CDR3 protein: CASSLNGAPQETQYF
CDR3 DNA: TGCGCCAGCAGCCTTAACGGGGCACCCCAAGAGACCCAGTACTTC

D gene: TRBD2
J gene: TRBJ2-1
V gene: TRBV7-9
clone size: many
CDR3 protein: CASSPVAGGYNEQFF
CDR3 DNA: TGTGCCAGCAGCCCAGTAGCGGGGGGCTACAATGAGCAGTTCTTC

D gene: TRBD2
J gene: TRBJ2-7
V gene: TRBV5-1
clone size: many
CDR3 protein: CASSLEGGGGADEQYF
CDR3 DNA: TGCGCCAGCAGCTTGGAAGGCGGCGGGGGGGCGGACGAGCAGTACTTC

D gene: .
J gene: TRBJ2-7
V gene: TRBV29-1
clone size: many
CDR3 protein: CSVSSGISYEQYF
CDR3 DNA: TGCAGCGTTAGCTCAGGGATATCCTACGAGCAGTACTTC

D gene: .
J gene: TRBJ1-4
V gene: TRBV19
clone size: .
CDR3 protein: CASSIVGGRTNEKLFF
CDR3 DNA: TGTGCCAGTAGTATAGTGGGGGGCAGGACTAATGAAAAACTGTTTTTT

D gene: .
J gene: TRBJ2-1
V gene: TRBV6-2/TRBV6-3
clone size: many
CDR3 protein: CASKGDGRNNEQFF
CDR3 DNA: TGTGCCAGCAAAGGGGACGGTCGGAACAATGAGCAGTTCTTC

D gene: .
J gene: TRBJ1-4
V gene: TRBV2
clone size: many
CDR3 protein: CAKSPGAPGEKLFF
CDR3 DNA: TGTGCCAAATCCCCAGGGGCGCCGGGTGAAAAACTGTTTTTT

D gene: TRBD1
J gene: TRBJ1-2
V gene: TRBV10-3
clone size: many
CDR3 protein: CAILRDREDGYTF
CDR3 DNA: TGTGCCATCCTCCGGGACAGGGAGGACGGCTACACCTTC

D gene: .
J gene: TRBJ1-2
V gene: TRBV9
clone size: many
CDR3 protein: CASSPTGKGANYGYTF
CDR3 DNA: TGTGCCAGCAGCCCAACCGGAAAAGGAGCTAACTATGGCTACACCTTC

D gene: .
J gene: TRBJ1-2
V gene: TRBV2
clone size: many
CDR3 protein: CASSLRGSNYGYTF
CDR3 DNA: TGTGCCAGCAGCCTACGGGGTTCCAACTATGGCTACACCTTC

D gene: .
J gene: TRBJ1-2
V gene: TRBV25-1
clone size: few
CDR3 protein: CASSGAYGYTF
CDR3 DNA: TGTGCCAGCAGCGGGGCTTATGGCTACACCTTC

D gene: TRBD1
J gene: TRBJ2-7
V gene: TRBV10-1
clone size: many
CDR3 protein: CASSEWPKTGAYEQYF
CDR3 DNA: TGCGCCAGCAGTGAGTGGCCTAAGACAGGGGCCTACGAGCAGTACTTC

D gene: TRBD1
J gene: TRBJ1-5
V gene: TRBV12-3/TRBV12-4
clone size: many
CDR3 protein: CASSFGTGLNQPQHF
CDR3 DNA: TGTGCCAGCAGTTTTGGGACAGGGTTAAATCAGCCCCAGCATTTT

D gene: .
J gene: TRBJ2-7
V gene: TRBV7-9
clone size: many
CDR3 protein: CASSLSGMSYEQYF
CDR3 DNA: TGTGCCAGCAGCTTATCAGGGATGTCCTACGAGCAGTACTTC

D gene: TRBD1
J gene: TRBJ1-3
V gene: TRBV19
clone size: .
CDR3 protein: CASRTGAGNTIYF
CDR3 DNA: TGTGCCAGTAGGACAGGGGCTGGAAACACCATATATTTT

D gene: .
J gene: TRBJ2-3
V gene: TRBV10-3
clone size: few
CDR3 protein: CAISYSGSDTQYF
CDR3 DNA: TGTGCCATCAGCTATTCAGGGAGCGATACGCAGTATTTT

D gene: TRBD2
J gene: TRBJ2-5
V gene: TRBV2
clone size: many
CDR3 protein: CASSEALLGQGGETQYF
CDR3 DNA: TGTGCCAGCAGTGAAGCGCTTTTGGGTCAGGGAGGGGAGACCCAGTACTTC

D gene: .
J gene: TRBJ2-1
V gene: TRBV2
clone size: .
CDR3 protein: CASSIGGGEQFF
CDR3 DNA: TGTGCCAGCAGCATCGGTGGGGGTGAGCAGTTCTTC

D gene: .
J gene: TRBJ1-3
V gene: TRBV11-3
clone size: many
CDR3 protein: CASSDDSSGNTIYF
CDR3 DNA: TGTGCCAGCAGCGACGACAGCTCTGGAAACACCATATATTTT

D gene: .
J gene: TRBJ2-1
V gene: TRBV6-1
clone size: .
CDR3 protein: CASSDSPDKAGEQFF
CDR3 DNA: TGTGCCAGCAGTGATTCCCCGGACAAGGCAGGAGAGCAGTTCTTC